The 7 T cell receptor beta chains reported below all come from one sample, sequenced in a study of tissue T cells after allogeneic stem cell transplantation. Assay used: immunoSEQ multiplex PCR; TCRdb lists only in-frame clones, some missing. The sample has approximately 1,100 clones; about two fifths are singletons. The input for sequencing was esophageal tissue, taken at autopsy. The receptors were gathered from a female patient between 40 and 69 years old with steroid-refractory graft-versus-host disease after an allogeneic stem cell transplant. Some T cells here may be from the graft donor.

This clone turned up a few times. The V and J genes are TRBV7-9 and TRBJ1-2; tentative D call: TRBD1 (5 bases). The CDR3 contains 13 residues. Germline-derived CDR1 and CDR2 are SEHNR and FQNEAQ (reference sequence). Trimming removed 1 base from V and 5 bases from J, with 8 bases in between. CDR3 protein: CASSLGQSYGYTF. The CDR3 bases are TGTGCCAGCAGCTTAGGACAGTCTTATGGCTACACCTTC. The full variable domain, with the rest looked up from reference TRBV7-9 and TRBJ1-2, is DTGVSQNPRHKITKRGQNVTFRCDPISEHNRLYWYRQTLGQGPEFLTYFQNEAQLEKSRLLSDRFSAERPKGSFSTLEIQRTEQGDSAMYLCASSLGQSYGYTFGSGTRLTVV.

This clone is large (0.1 to 1%) in the sample. The chain joins TRBV3-1 (or the pseudogene TRBV3-2) to TRBJ2-7; 8 bases fit TRBD1. The CDR3 is 20 amino acids. Germline CDR1 reads LGHDT; CDR2 reads YNNKEL (reference sequence). J was trimmed by 1 base and V by 1 base; bases with no gene match: 18. As DNA, the CDR3 is TGTGCCAGCAGCCAAGTTAGCCCGGGACAGGTCCCAGGCCATTCCTACGAGCAGTACTTC. The encoded protein is CASSQVSPGQVPGHSYEQYF.

This clone is large in the sample. The chain is built from TRBV4-1 and TRBJ1-1; D gene uncertain. The germline gives CDR1 MGHRA, CDR2 YSYEKL. The CDR3 consists of 13 residues. V lost 1 base and J 11 bases, leaving 14 bases between the germline ends. CDR3 residues: CASSQGRSYEAFF. CDR3 DNA: TGCGCCAGCAGCCAAGGCCGGTCCTACGAGGCTTTCTTT.

V and J are TRBV9 and TRBJ1-6; TRBD1 aligns across 7 bases. Germline CDR1 SGDLS, CDR2 YYNGEE. The CDR3 has 14 amino acids. V was pared by 3 bases and J by 4 bases, with 1 base of the junction left unmatched. The CDR3 loop reads CASSATGYNSPLHF. The CDR3 region has the DNA TGTGCCAGCAGCGCGACAGGGTATAATTCACCCCTCCACTTT.

This rearrangement joins TRBV9 to TRBJ1-5; weak D call: TRBD1 (5 bases). V was clipped by 3 bases and J by 1 base, with 11 bases between them. CDR3 length: 15 amino acids. From germline, CDR1 is SGDLS and CDR2 YYNGEE. The CDR3 DNA follows: TGTGCCAGCAGCGGCGGGGGGTCGAGCAATCAGCCCCAGCATTTT. Its translation is CASSGGGSSNQPQHF.

Comments on this clone: Distinct nucleotide sequences in the sample also encode this CDR3. V and J are TRBV6-5 and TRBJ1-5; tentatively, D is TRBD1 (5 bases). CDR1 is MNHEY, CDR2 SVGAGI, per germline. The CDR3 loop spans 15 amino acids. The V end lost 2 bases, the J end lost 4 bases, and 12 bases lay between the germline ends. Here the CDR3 DNA reads TGTGCCAGCAGTTACAGCCAGGGTTCAAATCAGCCCCAGCATTTT. Protein sequence: CASSYSQGSNQPQHF.

By share, this clone counts as large. V gene TRBV29-1 combines with J gene TRBJ2-7, with D possibly called TRBD1 or TRBD2 (5 bases each). In germline, CDR1 is SQVTM, CDR2 ANQGSEA. The CDR3 is made up of 13 amino acids. V was pared by 6 bases and J by 0 bases, with 12 bases between. Written as DNA, the CDR3 is TGCAGCGTCCGGGACGGTCGCTCCTACGAGCAGTACTTC. Translated, it gives CSVRDGRSYEQYF.